The clone carrying this T cell receptor beta chain was counted between two and nine times. What it binds is not known. TCRdb re-called the reads through MiXCR, storing one row per CDR3 protein. The table includes some 920,000 distinct CDR3 sequences, 30% to 40% detected once. These data come from a study of T cell repertoires in cytomegalovirus infection. This receptor was taken from a human donor in good health (CMV status not recorded). Some clones in this sample may be carry-over from other donors' samples. The source was cultured CD8+ T cells from PBMCs, collected from culture after CMV antigen stimulation.

This CDR3 is CASRGEGELFF. CDR3 bases: TGTGCCAGCAGGGGGGAGGGAGAGCTGTTTTTT. The chain recombines TRBV12-3 or TRBV12-4 with TRBJ2-2; the match to TRBD2 covers 7 bases. This CDR3 comprises 11 residues. V shed 6 bases and J 11 bases; nucleotides not matched to a gene: 3.